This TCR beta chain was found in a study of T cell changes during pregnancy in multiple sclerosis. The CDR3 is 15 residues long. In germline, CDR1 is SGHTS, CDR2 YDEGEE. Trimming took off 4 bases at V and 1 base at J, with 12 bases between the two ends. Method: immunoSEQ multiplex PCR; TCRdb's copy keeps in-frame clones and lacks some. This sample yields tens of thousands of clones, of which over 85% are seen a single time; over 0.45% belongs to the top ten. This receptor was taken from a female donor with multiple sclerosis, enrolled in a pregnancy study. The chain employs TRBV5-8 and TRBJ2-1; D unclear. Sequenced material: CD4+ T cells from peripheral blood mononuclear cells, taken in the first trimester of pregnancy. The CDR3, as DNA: TGTGCCAGCAGCATTTACGCGAGATCCTACAATGAGCAGTTCTTC. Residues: CASSIYARSYNEQFF.